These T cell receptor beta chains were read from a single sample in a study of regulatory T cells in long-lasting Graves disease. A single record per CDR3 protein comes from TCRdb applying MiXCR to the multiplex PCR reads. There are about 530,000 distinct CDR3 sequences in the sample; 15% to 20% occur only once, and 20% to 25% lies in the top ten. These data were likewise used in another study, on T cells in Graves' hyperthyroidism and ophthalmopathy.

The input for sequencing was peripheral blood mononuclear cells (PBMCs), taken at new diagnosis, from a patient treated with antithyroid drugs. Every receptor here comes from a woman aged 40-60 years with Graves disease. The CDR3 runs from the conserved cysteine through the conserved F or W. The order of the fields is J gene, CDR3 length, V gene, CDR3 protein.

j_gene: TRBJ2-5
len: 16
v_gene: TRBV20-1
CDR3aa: CSARPPAGGQQETQYF

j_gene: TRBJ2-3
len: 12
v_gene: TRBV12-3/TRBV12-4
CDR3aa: CASSGSLDTQYF

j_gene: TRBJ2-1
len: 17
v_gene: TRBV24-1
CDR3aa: CATSEGRQFSSYNEQFF

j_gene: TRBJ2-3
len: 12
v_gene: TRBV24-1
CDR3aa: CATWGHADTQYF

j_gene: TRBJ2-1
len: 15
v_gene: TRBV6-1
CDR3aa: CASSETGQGAYEQFF

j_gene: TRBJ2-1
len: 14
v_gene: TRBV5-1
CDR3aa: CASSSPGEYNEQFF

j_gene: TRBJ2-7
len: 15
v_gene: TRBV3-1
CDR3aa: CASSQVRTGVYEQYF

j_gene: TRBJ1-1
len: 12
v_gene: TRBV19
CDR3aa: CASSPVGGEAFF

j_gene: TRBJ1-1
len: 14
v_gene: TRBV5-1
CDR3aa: CASSPRGGNTEAFF

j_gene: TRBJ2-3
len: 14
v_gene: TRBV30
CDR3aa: CAWRTGLGTDTQYF

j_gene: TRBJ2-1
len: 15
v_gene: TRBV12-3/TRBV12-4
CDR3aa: CASSLGTASNNEQFF

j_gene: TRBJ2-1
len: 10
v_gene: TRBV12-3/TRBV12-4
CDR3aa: CASGGTQQFF

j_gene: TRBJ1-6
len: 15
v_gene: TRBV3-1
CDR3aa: CASSQGTGGLSPLHF

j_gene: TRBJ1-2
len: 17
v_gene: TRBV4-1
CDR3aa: CASSQEPTGSVAYGYTF

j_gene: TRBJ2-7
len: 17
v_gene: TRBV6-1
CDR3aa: CASSRRIGQGFSYEQYF

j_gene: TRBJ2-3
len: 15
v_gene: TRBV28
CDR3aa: CASISSGPSTDTQYF

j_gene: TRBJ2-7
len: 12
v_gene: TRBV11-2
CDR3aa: CASSLGDRVRYF

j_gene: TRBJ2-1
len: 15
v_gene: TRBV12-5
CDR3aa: CASGLARRGYNEQFF

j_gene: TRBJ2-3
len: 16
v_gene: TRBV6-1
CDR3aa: CASSEGGPPAKDTQYF

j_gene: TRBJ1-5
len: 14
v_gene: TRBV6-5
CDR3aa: CASSSGRRNQPQHF

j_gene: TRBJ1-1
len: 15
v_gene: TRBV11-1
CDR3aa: CASSDDTGVNTEAFF

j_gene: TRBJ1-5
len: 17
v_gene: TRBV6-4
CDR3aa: CASSEDRGEVEGQPQHF

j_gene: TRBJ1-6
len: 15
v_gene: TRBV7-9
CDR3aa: CASSSRQGNNSPLHF

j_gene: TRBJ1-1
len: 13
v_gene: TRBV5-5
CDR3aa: CASSLTGPGGAFF

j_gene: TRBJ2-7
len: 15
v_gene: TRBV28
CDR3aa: CASTFRDRGTLEQYF

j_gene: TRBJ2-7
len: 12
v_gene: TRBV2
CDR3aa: CASNYRGGEQYF

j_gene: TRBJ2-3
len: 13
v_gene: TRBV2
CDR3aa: CASRETFTDTQYF

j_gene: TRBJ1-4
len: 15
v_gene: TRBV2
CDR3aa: CASSSRTSTNEKLFF

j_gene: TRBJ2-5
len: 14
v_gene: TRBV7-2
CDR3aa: CASSLYGYQETQYF

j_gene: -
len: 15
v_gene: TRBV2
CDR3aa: CASTSGTSGGETQYF

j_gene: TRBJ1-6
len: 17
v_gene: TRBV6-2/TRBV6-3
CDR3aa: CASSEVGIFSYNSPLHF

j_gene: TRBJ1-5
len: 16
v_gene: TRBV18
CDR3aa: CASSPTTGVSNQPQHF